A selection of T cell receptor beta chains follows, all from one sample in a study of metastatic and nonmetastatic thyroid tumors. TCRdb re-called the PCR reads via MiXCR. The table lists over 50,000 clones, 25% to 35% of them singletons. Sequences were obtained from blood. Source of these receptors: a female donor with papillary thyroid cancer or a benign thyroid nodule (not recorded which). Some clones in this sample may be carry-over from other donors' samples. Each CDR3 is given with its conserved first and last residue. A D gene is named only where the DNA matches it firmly. Part of the rows lack a size; the others show once, few, many or a class for expanded clones.

v_call	d_call	j_call	clone_size	cdr3_nt	cdr3_aa
TRBV5-6	NA	TRBJ2-5	few	TGTGCCAGCAGCAGTCCTGGGACCCAGTACTTC	CASSSPGTQYF
TRBV5-1	NA	TRBJ1-5	NA	TGCGCCAGCAGCCTAGACGGGGCATATCAGCCCCAGCATTTT	CASSLDGAYQPQHF
TRBV6-1	NA	TRBJ2-3	few	TGTGCCAGCAGTGATTTAACTAGAGGCACAGATACGCAGTATTTT	CASSDLTRGTDTQYF
TRBV27	NA	TRBJ2-7	medium-sized	TGTGCCAGCAGTTTATCGGGGCAGTACTACGAGCAGTACTTC	CASSLSGQYYEQYF
TRBV6-1	NA	TRBJ2-6	few	TGTGCCAGCAGTGCCTCCCGTCTAGGGACCGGGGCCAACGTCCTGACTTTC	CASSASRLGTGANVLTF
TRBV19	TRBD1	TRBJ2-5	NA	TGTGCCAGTAGTTCCCTCAGATCCGGGACAGGGGGAAGGGAGACCCAGTACTTC	CASSSLRSGTGGRETQYF
TRBV7-6	NA	TRBJ1-2	NA	TGTGCCAGCAGCTTAGGGGGGAGGGACGGAGGCTACACCTTC	CASSLGGRDGGYTF
TRBV20-1	NA	TRBJ1-1	NA	TGCAGTGTAGGTGGTTTCATCACAGGAGACCAAGCTTTCTTT	CSVGGFITGDQAFF
TRBV6-9	NA	TRBJ2-3	NA	TGTGCCACCTCAGAGGGAGATACGCAGTATTTT	CATSEGDTQYF
TRBV30	NA	TRBJ1-4	NA	TGTGCCTGGAGTTGGGGGCAGGGTAATGAAAAACTGTTTTTT	CAWSWGQGNEKLFF
TRBV5-8	NA	TRBJ1-2	once	TGTGCCAGCAGCTTCAAGGGGCCGAACTATGGCTACACCTTC	CASSFKGPNYGYTF
TRBV6-4	TRBD2	TRBJ2-5	once	TGTGCCAGCAGGACAGGGGGGACTAGCGGGAATCATGCTAATCGAGGGGAGACCCAGTACTTC	CASRTGGTSGNHANRGETQYF
TRBV5-1	TRBD1	TRBJ2-7	NA	TGCGCCAGCAGCCCTGACAGGGCCTACGAGCAGTACTTC	CASSPDRAYEQYF
TRBV12-3/TRBV12-4	NA	TRBJ1-1	NA	TGTGCCACCCTAGGACAGCTGAACACTGAAGCTTTCTTT	CATLGQLNTEAFF
TRBV14	NA	TRBJ1-6	NA	TGTGCCAGCAGCCAAGGCCTCCGGGGATGGAATTCACCCCTCCACTTT	CASSQGLRGWNSPLHF
TRBV5-1	NA	TRBJ2-7	NA	TGCGCCAGCAGCTTGAGGCCGGACAGCTCCTACGAGCAGTACTTC	CASSLRPDSSYEQYF
TRBV30	NA	TRBJ2-2	NA	TGTGCCTGGAGTGTACGGGACACCGGGGAGCTGTTTTTT	CAWSVRDTGELFF
TRBV3-1	TRBD1	TRBJ1-2	NA	TGTGCCAGCAGCCCCCTCGGACAGGGGATGAGAACAACTAACTATGGCTACACCTTC	CASSPLGQGMRTTNYGYTF
TRBV7-9	NA	TRBJ2-7	medium-sized	TGTGCCAGCAGCTTAGTGTACGAGCAGTACTTC	CASSLVYEQYF
TRBV19	TRBD1	TRBJ2-7	NA	TGTGCCAGTAGTCCCGACAGGGGGGACCTTAGGGAGCAGTACTTC	CASSPDRGDLREQYF
TRBV20-1	NA	TRBJ2-3	NA	TGCAGTGCTAGAGATCCTTCAGGGGGGGATACGCAGTATTTT	CSARDPSGGDTQYF
TRBV24-1	TRBD2	TRBJ2-2	few	TGTGCCACCAGTTATCCCGTGACTAGCGCTTCCGGGGAGCTGTTTTTT	CATSYPVTSASGELFF
TRBV28	TRBD2	TRBJ2-5	medium-sized	TGTGCCAGCAGTCTAGCGGGAGGGCCGTTGAAGACCCAGTACTTC	CASSLAGGPLKTQYF
TRBV5-1	NA	TRBJ2-3	few	TGCGCCAGCAGCCAGTCACGGGGGCCAGATACGCAGTATTTT	CASSQSRGPDTQYF
TRBV11-2	NA	TRBJ1-2	many	TGTGCCAGCAGCTTATTTCTCTATGGCTACACCTTC	CASSLFLYGYTF
TRBV11-2	NA	TRBJ2-5	NA	TGTGCCAGCAGCCGATACGGGGGAGGTCTTGAGACCCAGTACTTC	CASSRYGGGLETQYF
TRBV19	TRBD1	TRBJ2-7	many	TGTGCCAGTTCCGGGACAGGGGTTTTAGTCACATCCTACGAGCAGTACTTC	CASSGTGVLVTSYEQYF
TRBV6-1	NA	TRBJ2-1	NA	TGTGCCAGCAGGTCTAGCAGATTCTACAATGAGCAGTTCTTC	CASRSSRFYNEQFF
TRBV28	NA	TRBJ1-5	few	TGTGCCAGCAGTTTGTCCACAGCAGGGGATCAGCCCCAGCATTTT	CASSLSTAGDQPQHF
TRBV19	TRBD1	TRBJ2-7	NA	TGTGCCAGTAGCGTCCGGACAGGAACCTCCTACGAGCAGTACTTC	CASSVRTGTSYEQYF
TRBV18	TRBD1	TRBJ1-2	NA	TGTGCCAGCTCACCGACCGGGACAGACTATGGCTACACCTTC	CASSPTGTDYGYTF
TRBV7-9	NA	TRBJ2-2	NA	TGTGCCAGCAGCTTAGAAGGCAGCACCGGGGAGCTGTTTTTT	CASSLEGSTGELFF
TRBV28	NA	TRBJ2-2	few	TGTGCCAGCAGTTATGTGAACACCGGGGAGCTGTTTTTT	CASSYVNTGELFF